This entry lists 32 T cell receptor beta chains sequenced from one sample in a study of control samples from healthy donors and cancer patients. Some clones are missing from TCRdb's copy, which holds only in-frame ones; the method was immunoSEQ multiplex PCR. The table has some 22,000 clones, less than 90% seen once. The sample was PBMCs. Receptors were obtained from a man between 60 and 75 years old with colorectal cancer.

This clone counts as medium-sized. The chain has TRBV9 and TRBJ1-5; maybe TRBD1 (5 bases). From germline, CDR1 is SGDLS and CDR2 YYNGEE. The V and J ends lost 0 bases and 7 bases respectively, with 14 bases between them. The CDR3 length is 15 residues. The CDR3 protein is CASSVGLTPGQPQHF. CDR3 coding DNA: TGTGCCAGCAGCGTAGGATTAACCCCAGGGCAGCCCCAGCATTTT.

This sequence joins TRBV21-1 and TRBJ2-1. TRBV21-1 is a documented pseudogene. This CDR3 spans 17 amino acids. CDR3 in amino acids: CASPASSRANPSIGQFF. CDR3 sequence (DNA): TGTGCCAGCCCCGCATCATCTCGGGCGAATCCGTCAATTGGGCAGTTCTTC.

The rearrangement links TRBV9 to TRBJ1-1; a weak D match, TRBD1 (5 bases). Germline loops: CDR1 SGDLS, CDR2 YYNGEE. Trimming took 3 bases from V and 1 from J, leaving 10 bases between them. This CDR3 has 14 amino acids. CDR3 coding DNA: TGTGCCAGCAGCGCCACAGGACAGAACACTGAAGCTTTCTTT. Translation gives CASSATGQNTEAFF. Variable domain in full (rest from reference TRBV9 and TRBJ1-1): DSGVTQTPKHLITATGQRVTLRCSPRSGDLSVYWYQQSLDQGLQFLIQYYNGEERAKGNILERFSAQQFPDLHSELNLSSLELGDSALYFCASSATGQNTEAFFGQGTRLTVV.

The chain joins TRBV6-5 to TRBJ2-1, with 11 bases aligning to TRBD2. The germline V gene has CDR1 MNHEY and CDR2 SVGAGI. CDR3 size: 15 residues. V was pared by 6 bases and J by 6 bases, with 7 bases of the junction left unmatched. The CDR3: CASSTHSGGGNEQFF. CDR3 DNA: TGTGCCAGCAGCACGCATAGCGGGGGGGGCAATGAGCAGTTCTTC.

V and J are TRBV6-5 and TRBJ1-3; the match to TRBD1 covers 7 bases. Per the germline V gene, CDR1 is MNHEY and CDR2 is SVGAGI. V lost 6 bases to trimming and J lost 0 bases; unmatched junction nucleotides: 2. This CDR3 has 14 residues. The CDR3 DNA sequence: TGTGCCAGCAGACCAGGGGGCTCTGGAAACACCATATATTTT. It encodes CASRPGGSGNTIYF.

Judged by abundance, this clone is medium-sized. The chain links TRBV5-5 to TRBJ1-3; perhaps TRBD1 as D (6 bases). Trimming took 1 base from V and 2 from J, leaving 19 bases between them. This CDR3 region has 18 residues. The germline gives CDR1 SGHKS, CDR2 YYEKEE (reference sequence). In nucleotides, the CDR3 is TGTGCCAGCAGCTTGAAATTCTCCGGGGGGGCCGCTGGAAACACCATATATTTT. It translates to CASSLKFSGGAAGNTIYF.

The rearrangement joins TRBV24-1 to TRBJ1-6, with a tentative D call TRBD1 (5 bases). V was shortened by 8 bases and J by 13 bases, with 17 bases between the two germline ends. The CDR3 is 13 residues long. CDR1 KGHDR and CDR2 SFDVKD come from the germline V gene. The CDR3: CATTGGGTHPLHF. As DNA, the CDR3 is TGTGCCACCACGGGGGGAGGAACCCATCCCCTCCACTTT.

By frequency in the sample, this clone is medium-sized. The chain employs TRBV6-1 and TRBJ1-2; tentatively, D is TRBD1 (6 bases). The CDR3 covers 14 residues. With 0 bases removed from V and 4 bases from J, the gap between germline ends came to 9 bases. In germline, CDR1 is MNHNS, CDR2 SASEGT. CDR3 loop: CASSEAGRGYGYTF. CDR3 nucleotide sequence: TGTGCCAGCAGTGAAGCTGGCAGGGGCTATGGCTACACCTTC.

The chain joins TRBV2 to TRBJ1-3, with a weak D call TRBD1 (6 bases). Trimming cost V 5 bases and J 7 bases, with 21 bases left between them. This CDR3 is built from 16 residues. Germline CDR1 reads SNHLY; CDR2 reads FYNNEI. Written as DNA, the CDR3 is TGTGCCAGCAGTCCTACAGGGTCTTCTGGTGGGAACACCATATATTTT. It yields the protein CASSPTGSSGGNTIYF.

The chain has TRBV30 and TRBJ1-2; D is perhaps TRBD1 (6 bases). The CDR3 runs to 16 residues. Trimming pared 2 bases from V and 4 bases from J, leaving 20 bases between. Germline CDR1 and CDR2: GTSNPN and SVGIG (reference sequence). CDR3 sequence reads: CAWSTLGALSIYGYTF. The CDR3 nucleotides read TGTGCCTGGAGTACGTTGGGGGCGCTTAGTATCTATGGCTACACCTTC.

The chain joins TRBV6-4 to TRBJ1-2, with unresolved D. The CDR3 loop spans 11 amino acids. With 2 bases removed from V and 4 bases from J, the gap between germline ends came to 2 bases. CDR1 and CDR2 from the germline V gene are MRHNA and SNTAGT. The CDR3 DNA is TGTGCCAGCAGTGACAGCTATGGCTACACCTTC. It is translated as CASSDSYGYTF.

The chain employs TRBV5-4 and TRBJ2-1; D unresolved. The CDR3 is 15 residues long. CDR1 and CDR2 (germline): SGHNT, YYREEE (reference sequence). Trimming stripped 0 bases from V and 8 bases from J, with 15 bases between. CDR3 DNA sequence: TGTGCCAGCAGCTTGGACTTGATCGTTCGGGATGAGCAGTTCTTC. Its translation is CASSLDLIVRDEQFF.

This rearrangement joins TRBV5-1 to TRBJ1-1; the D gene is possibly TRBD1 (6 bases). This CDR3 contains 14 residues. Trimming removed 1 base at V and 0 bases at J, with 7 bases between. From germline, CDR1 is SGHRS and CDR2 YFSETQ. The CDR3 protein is CASSLRDMNTEAFF. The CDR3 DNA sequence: TGCGCCAGCAGCTTGAGGGACATGAACACTGAAGCTTTCTTT.

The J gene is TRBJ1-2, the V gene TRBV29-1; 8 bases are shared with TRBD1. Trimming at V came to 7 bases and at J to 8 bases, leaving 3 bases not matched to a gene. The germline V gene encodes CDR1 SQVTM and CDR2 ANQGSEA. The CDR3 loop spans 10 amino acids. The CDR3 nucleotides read TGCAGCGCCGGACAGGGAGGCTACACCTTC. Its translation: CSAGQGGYTF.

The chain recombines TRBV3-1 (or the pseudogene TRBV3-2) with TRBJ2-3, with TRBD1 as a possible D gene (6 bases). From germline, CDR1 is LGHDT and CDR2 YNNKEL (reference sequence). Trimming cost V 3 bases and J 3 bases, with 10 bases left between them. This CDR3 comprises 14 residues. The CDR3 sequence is CASSHDDRTDTQYF. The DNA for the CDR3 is TGTGCCAGCAGCCATGACGACAGGACAGATACGCAGTATTTT.

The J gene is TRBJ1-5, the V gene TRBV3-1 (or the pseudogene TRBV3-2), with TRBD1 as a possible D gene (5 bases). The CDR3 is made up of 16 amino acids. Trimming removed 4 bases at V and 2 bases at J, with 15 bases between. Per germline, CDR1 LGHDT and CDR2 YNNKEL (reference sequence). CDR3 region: CASSPRQSQGNQPQHF. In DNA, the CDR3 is TGTGCCAGCAGCCCCCGACAGTCCCAGGGCAATCAGCCCCAGCATTTT.

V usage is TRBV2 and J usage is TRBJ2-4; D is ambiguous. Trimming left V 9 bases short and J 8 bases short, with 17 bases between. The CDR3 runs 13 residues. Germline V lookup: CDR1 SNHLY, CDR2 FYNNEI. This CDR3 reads CASTAESLDIQYF. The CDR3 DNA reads TGTGCCAGTACTGCCGAGTCGTTGGACATTCAGTACTTC.

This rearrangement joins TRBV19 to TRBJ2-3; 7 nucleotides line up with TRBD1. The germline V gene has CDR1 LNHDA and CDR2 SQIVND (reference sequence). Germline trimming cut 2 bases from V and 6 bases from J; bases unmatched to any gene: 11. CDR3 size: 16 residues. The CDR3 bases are TGTGCCAGTAGTATAAGGCCTCAAGGGGGCTTGGATACGCAGTATTTT. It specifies CASSIRPQGGLDTQYF.

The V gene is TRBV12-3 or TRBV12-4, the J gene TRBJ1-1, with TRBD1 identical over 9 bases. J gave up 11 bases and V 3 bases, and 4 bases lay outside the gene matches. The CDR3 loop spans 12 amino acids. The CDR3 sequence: CASSLDRGAAFF. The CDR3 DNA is TGTGCCAGCAGTTTGGACAGGGGAGCGGCTTTCTTT.

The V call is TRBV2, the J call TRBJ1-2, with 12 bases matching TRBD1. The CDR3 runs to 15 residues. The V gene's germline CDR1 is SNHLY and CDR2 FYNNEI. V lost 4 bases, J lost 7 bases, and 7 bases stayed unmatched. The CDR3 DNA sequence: TGTGCCAGCAGTGTAGGGGACAGGGGGCAGGGTGGCTACACCTTC. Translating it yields CASSVGDRGQGGYTF. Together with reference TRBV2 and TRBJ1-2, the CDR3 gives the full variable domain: EPEVTQTPSHQVTQMGQEVILRCVPISNHLYFYWYRQILGQKVEFLVSFYNNEISEKSEIFDDQFSVERPDGSNFTLKIRSTKLEDSAMYFCASSVGDRGQGGYTFGSGTRLTVV.

Written as DNA, the CDR3 is TGTGCCAGTACGGCGAAAGGGTTCTCTGGAAACACCATATATTTT. As protein: CASTAKGFSGNTIYF. This chain links TRBV6-5 with TRBJ1-3; D gene unclear. The germline V gene encodes CDR1 MNHEY and CDR2 SVGAGI. CDR3 size: 15 residues. Between the trimmed V and J ends, which lost 9 bases and 0 bases, there was a span of 15 bases.

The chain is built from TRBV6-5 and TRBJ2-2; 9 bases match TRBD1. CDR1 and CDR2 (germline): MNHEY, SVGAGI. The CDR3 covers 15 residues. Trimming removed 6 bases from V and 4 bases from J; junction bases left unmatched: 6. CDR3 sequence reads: CASRPTGGSTGELFF. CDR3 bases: TGTGCCAGCAGACCCACAGGGGGCAGCACCGGGGAGCTGTTTTTT.

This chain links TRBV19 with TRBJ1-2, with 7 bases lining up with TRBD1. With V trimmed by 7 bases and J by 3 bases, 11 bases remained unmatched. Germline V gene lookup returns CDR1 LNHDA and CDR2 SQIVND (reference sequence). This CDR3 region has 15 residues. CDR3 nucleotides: TGTGCCAGTATCCAACAGGGGTCAGGGGACTATGGCTACACCTTC. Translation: CASIQQGSGDYGYTF.

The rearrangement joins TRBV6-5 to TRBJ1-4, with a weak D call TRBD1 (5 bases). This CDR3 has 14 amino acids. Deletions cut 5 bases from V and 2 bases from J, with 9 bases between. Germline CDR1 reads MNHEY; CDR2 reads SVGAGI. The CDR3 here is CASSPGGTNEKLFF. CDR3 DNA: TGTGCCAGCAGTCCTGGGGGGACTAATGAAAAACTGTTTTTT.

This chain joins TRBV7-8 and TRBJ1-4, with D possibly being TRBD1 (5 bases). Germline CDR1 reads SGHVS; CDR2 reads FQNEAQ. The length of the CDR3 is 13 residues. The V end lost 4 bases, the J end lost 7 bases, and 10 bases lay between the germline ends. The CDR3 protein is CASSSRQLEKLFF. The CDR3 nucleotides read TGTGCCAGCAGCTCTAGACAGCTTGAAAAACTGTTTTTT.

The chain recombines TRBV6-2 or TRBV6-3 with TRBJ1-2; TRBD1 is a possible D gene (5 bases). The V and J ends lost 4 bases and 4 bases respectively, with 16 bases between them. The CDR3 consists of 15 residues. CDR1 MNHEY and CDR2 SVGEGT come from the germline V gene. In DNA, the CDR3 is TGTGCCAGCAGTTTCAGGGAGGAGGCCGGCTATGGCTACACCTTC. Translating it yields CASSFREEAGYGYTF.

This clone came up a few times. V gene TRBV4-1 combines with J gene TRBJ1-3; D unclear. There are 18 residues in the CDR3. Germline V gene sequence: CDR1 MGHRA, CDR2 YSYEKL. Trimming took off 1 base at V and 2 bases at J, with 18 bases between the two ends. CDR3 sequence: CASSQGILRRRAGNTIYF. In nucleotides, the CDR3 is TGCGCCAGCAGCCAAGGTATTCTTCGACGTAGGGCTGGAAACACCATATATTTT.

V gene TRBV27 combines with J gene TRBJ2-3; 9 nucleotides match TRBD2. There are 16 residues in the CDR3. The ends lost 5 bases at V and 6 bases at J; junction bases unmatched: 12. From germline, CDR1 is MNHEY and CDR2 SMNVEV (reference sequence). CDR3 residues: CASSPNKRGARDTQYF. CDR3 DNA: TGTGCCAGCAGTCCTAATAAGCGGGGGGCCCGGGATACGCAGTATTTT.

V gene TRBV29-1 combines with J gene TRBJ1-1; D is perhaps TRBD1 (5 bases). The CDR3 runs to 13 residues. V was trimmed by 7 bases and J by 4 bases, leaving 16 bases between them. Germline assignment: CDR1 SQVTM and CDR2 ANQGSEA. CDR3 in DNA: TGCAGCGCCGGGGCCTCCTTGGGCACTGAAGCTTTCTTT. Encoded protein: CSAGASLGTEAFF.

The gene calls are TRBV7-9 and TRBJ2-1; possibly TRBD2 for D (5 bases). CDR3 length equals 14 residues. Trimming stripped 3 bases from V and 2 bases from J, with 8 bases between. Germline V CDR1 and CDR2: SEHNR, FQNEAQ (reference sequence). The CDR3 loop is CASSFRAAYNEQFF. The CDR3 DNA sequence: TGTGCCAGCAGCTTTAGAGCGGCCTACAATGAGCAGTTCTTC.

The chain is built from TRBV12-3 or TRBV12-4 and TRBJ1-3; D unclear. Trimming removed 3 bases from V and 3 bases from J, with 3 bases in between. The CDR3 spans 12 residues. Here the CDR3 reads CASSLVGNTIYF. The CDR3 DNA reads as TGTGCCAGCAGTTTGGTTGGAAACACCATATATTTT.

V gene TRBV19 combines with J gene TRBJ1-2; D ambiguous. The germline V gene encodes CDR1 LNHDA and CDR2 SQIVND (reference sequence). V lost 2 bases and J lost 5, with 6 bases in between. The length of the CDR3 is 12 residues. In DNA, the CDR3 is TGTGCCAGTAGTATACAGGCTTATGGCTACACCTTC. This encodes CASSIQAYGYTF.